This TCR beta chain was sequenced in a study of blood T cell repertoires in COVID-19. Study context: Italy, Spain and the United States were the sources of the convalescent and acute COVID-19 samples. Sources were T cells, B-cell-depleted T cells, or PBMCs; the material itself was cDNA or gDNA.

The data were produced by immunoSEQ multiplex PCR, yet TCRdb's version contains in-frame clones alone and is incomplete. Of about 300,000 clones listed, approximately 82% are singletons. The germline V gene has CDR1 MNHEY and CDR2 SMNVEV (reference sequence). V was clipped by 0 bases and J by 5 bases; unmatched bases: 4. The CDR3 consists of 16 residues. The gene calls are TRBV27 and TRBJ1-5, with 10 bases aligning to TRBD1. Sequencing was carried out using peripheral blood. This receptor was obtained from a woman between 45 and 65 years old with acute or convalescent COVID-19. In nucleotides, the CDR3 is TGTGCCAGCAGTTTATCGGGGACAGGGGCCCATCAGCCCCAGCATTTT. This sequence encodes CASSLSGTGAHQPQHF.